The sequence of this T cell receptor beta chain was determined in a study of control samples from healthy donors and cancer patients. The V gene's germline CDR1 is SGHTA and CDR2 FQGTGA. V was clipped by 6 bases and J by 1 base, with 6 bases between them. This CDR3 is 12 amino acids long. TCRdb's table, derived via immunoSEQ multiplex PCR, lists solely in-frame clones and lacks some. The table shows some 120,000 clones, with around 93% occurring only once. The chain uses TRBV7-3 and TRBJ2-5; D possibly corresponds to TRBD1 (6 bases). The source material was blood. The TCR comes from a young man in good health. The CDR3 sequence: CASRGAQETQYF. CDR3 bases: TGTGCCAGCAGGGGGGCCCAAGAGACCCAGTACTTC.